Listed here are 30 T cell receptor beta chains from one sample, sequenced in a study of early T cells in non-severe SARS-CoV-2 infection. TCRdb reprocessed the 5' RACE reads via MiXCR and lists one record per CDR3 protein. The sample holds 43,000 or so distinct CDR3 sequences, almost 7.5% seen once. The source material was whole blood. Receptors were obtained from an adult who was a healthcare worker with PCR-confirmed SARS-CoV-2 infection or an uninfected control (not recorded which).

This clonotype was counted at least ten times. V usage is TRBV10-3 and J usage is TRBJ1-1; D unclear. This CDR3 is built from 12 residues. The ends were cut back, 4 bases at V and 11 bases at J, with 14 bases in the middle. CDR1 is ENHRY and CDR2 is SYGVKD in the germline V gene. In DNA form, the CDR3 reads TGTGCCATCAGTGTGGATCGGTTTGACGCTTTCTTT. Amino acids: CAISVDRFDAFF.

The J gene is TRBJ2-7, the V gene TRBV20-1; D gene unclear. The CDR3 is 15 residues long. Per germline, CDR1 DFQATT and CDR2 SNEGSKA (reference sequence). Trimming removed 0 bases from V and 2 bases from J, with 14 bases in between. In DNA form, the CDR3 reads TGCAGTGCTAGAGATCCCGGGTTCTTAACCTACGAGCAGTACTTC. Its translation is CSARDPGFLTYEQYF.

The rearrangement links TRBV18 to TRBJ1-3; D is uncertain. The CDR3 contains 14 residues. The germline V and J ends were trimmed by 6 bases and 0 bases, with 9 bases remaining between them. Germline V gives CDR1 KGHSH, CDR2 LQKENI. In DNA, the CDR3 is TGTGCCAGCTCTGAGAGCCCCTCTGGAAACACCATATATTTT. Protein sequence: CASSESPSGNTIYF.

In its sample, this clonotype was seen a few times. The chain uses TRBV12-3 or TRBV12-4 and TRBJ2-1; 11 nucleotides agree with TRBD2. J lost 9 bases, V lost 4 bases, and 5 bases had no gene match. The CDR3 length is 14 residues. In nucleotides, the CDR3 is TGTGCCAGCAGTTCTAGCGGGGGGAGCGTTGAGCAGTTCTTC. Translation gives CASSSSGGSVEQFF.

Of note for this clonotype: A clone one base away is much larger, so this may be a read error. V gene TRBV28 combines with J gene TRBJ2-7; the match to TRBD1 covers 7 bases. CDR3 length equals 13 residues. Trimming cost V 6 bases and J 1 base; bases outside gene matches: 3. The germline CDR1 and CDR2 sequences are MDHEN and SYDVKM. Written as DNA, the CDR3 is TGTGCCAGCAGGGACAGGACATCCTACGAGCAGTACTTC. It translates to CASRDRTSYEQYF.

This clonotype occurred many times. The rearrangement uses TRBV18 and TRBJ2-3, with D possibly matching TRBD1 (6 bases). Germline-derived CDR1 and CDR2 are KGHSH and LQKENI. This CDR3 has 15 residues. V was trimmed by 6 bases and J by 2 bases, leaving 15 bases between them. The DNA of the CDR3 is TGTGCCAGCTCCCACCCGGGACAAAACACAGATACGCAGTATTTT. Translating it yields CASSHPGQNTDTQYF.

This chain joins TRBV12-3 or TRBV12-4 and TRBJ2-3; D may be TRBD2 (5 bases). V was trimmed by 6 bases and J by 6 bases, leaving 16 bases between them. This CDR3 contains 14 residues. In DNA, the CDR3 is TGTGCCAGCAGGCCCCGGCCCCCGGGGGATACGCAGTATTTT. Protein: CASRPRPPGDTQYF.

This clonotype came up many times. J is TRBJ2-7 and V is TRBV28; unclear D gene. V was clipped by 5 bases and J by 0 bases, with 5 bases between them. This CDR3 is built from 12 residues. CDR1 MDHEN and CDR2 SYDVKM come from the germline V gene. This chain's CDR3 is CASSGYSYEQYF. CDR3 nucleotides: TGTGCCAGCAGTGGCTACTCCTACGAGCAGTACTTC. Together with reference TRBV28 and TRBJ2-7, the CDR3 gives the full variable domain: DVKVTQSSRYLVKRTGEKVFLECVQDMDHENMFWYRQDPGLGLRLIYFSYDVKMKEKGDIPEGYSVSREKKERFSLILESASTNQTSMYLCASSGYSYEQYFGPGTRLTVT.

Here the CDR3 DNA reads TGTGCCAGTAGTATAGAGGGGGCGGGCCTCCTAGCCAAAAACATTCAGTACTTC. Translated: CASSIEGAGLLAKNIQYF. This chain joins TRBV19 and TRBJ2-4; tentative D call: TRBD1 (6 bases). The germline V and J ends were trimmed by 0 bases and 0 bases, with 15 bases remaining between them. The CDR3 length is 18 residues. The germline gives CDR1 LNHDA, CDR2 SQIVND (reference sequence).

With respect to this clonotype: The conserved phenylalanine or tryptophan normally closing the CDR3 is absent here, so this likely arose from a read error. This chain connects TRBV18 to TRBJ2-3, with no clear D. Germline loops: CDR1 KGHSH, CDR2 LQKENI. This CDR3 comprises 15 residues. The V gene lost 3 bases and the J gene lost 0 bases, with 10 bases spanning the gap. The CDR3 spells CASSPRRYSTDTQYS. The CDR3 nucleotides read TGTGCCAGCTCACCGAGGCGTTACAGCACAGATACGCAGTATTCT.

This clonotype was recorded a few times. The rearrangement uses TRBV6-6 and TRBJ1-2, with TRBD1 matching over 8 bases. CDR1 and CDR2 (germline): MNHNY, SVGAGI (reference sequence). Germline trimming cut 4 bases from V and 3 bases from J; bases unmatched to any gene: 4. CDR3 length: 14 residues. CDR3 region: CASSSTGGHYGYTF. Written as DNA, the CDR3 is TGTGCCAGCAGTTCCACAGGGGGACACTATGGCTACACCTTC.

The genes are TRBV13 and TRBJ1-1; 9 bases are shared with TRBD1. The germline gives CDR1 PRHDT, CDR2 FYEKMQ (reference sequence). The trim removed 3 bases at V and 4 bases at J, leaving 3 bases unmatched. The CDR3 contains 14 residues. This CDR3 is CASSFRDRATEAFF. DNA for the CDR3: TGTGCCAGCAGCTTTAGGGACAGGGCCACTGAAGCTTTCTTT.

This clonotype has just a few counts. The rearrangement joins TRBV29-1 to TRBJ2-5; TRBD2 is a possible D gene (6 bases). This CDR3 is built from 12 residues. Trimming took 4 bases from V and 5 from J, leaving 11 bases between them. The germline CDR1 and CDR2 sequences are SQVTM and ANQGSEA. The CDR3 region is CSVVGGRETQYF. CDR3 nucleotides: TGCAGCGTTGTTGGAGGGAGGGAGACCCAGTACTTC.

This clonotype was detected ten times or more. The chain is built from TRBV5-6 and TRBJ2-1, with unresolved D. There are 12 residues in the CDR3. Looked up from germline, CDR1 is SGHDT and CDR2 is YYEEEE. The ends were cut back, 0 bases at V and 4 bases at J, with 2 bases in the middle. This chain's CDR3 is CASSLDYNEQFF. The CDR3, as DNA: TGTGCCAGCAGCTTGGATTACAATGAGCAGTTCTTC.

This clonotype was seen only a few times. The chain couples TRBV18 to TRBJ1-1; D possibly corresponds to TRBD1 (6 bases). V lost 6 bases, J lost 8 bases, and 19 bases lay in between. This CDR3 comprises 14 residues. Per the germline V gene, CDR1 is KGHSH and CDR2 is LQKENI. The CDR3 spells CASSPRQGLGEAFF. In nucleotides, the CDR3 is TGTGCCAGCTCGCCTCGGCAGGGGTTAGGGGAAGCTTTCTTT.

This clonotype was seen ten or more times. This chain joins TRBV20-1 and TRBJ1-6, with 10 nucleotides matching TRBD1. V was clipped by 3 bases and J by 9 bases; unmatched bases: 5. The CDR3 is 14 residues long. From germline, CDR1 is DFQATT and CDR2 SNEGSKA (reference sequence). The CDR3 reads CSARTRDRGSPLHF. The CDR3 region has the DNA TGCAGTGCTAGGACCCGGGACAGGGGTTCACCCCTCCACTTT.

This clonotype has only a few counts. V is TRBV7-9 and J is TRBJ2-3; the match to TRBD1 covers 8 bases. The CDR3 consists of 14 residues. Per the germline V gene, CDR1 is SEHNR and CDR2 is FQNEAQ (reference sequence). Trimming at V came to 10 bases and at J to 0 bases, leaving 6 bases not matched to a gene. The CDR3: CAIETGVSTDTQYF. The CDR3 DNA sequence: TGTGCCATCGAGACAGGGGTGAGCACAGATACGCAGTATTTT.

Only a few counts were recorded for this clonotype. The chain uses TRBV5-6 and TRBJ1-1; tentatively, D is TRBD1 (5 bases). V dropped 0 bases and J dropped 1 base, with 10 bases sitting between them. The CDR3 runs to 15 residues. CDR1 is SGHDT and CDR2 is YYEEEE in the germline V gene. The CDR3 spells CASSLVPGQNTEAFF. The CDR3 nucleotides are TGTGCCAGCAGCTTGGTTCCAGGGCAGAACACTGAAGCTTTCTTT.

This clonotype has a count of ten or more. This chain links TRBV25-1 with TRBJ1-4, with 8 bases matching TRBD1. Germline lookup yields CDR1 MGHDK and CDR2 SYGVNS. CDR3 length equals 15 residues. Trimming at V came to 8 bases and at J to 8 bases, leaving 13 bases not matched to a gene. The CDR3 region is CASAQGGQGTEKLFF. In nucleotides, the CDR3 is TGTGCCAGCGCCCAGGGCGGACAGGGTACGGAAAAACTGTTTTTT.

This clonotype was counted ten times or more. The chain uses TRBV5-1 and TRBJ2-3; D gene uncertain. Germline V gives CDR1 SGHRS, CDR2 YFSETQ. The CDR3 covers 13 residues. Trimming cost V 0 bases and J 0 bases, with 2 bases left between them. The CDR3 here is CASSLGSTDTQYF. CDR3 bases: TGCGCCAGCAGCTTGGGCAGCACAGATACGCAGTATTTT.

The sample holds many counts of this clonotype. The chain carries TRBV20-1 and TRBJ2-1; a weak D match, TRBD2 (5 bases). V dropped 1 base and J dropped 6 bases, with 7 bases sitting between them. Per the germline V gene, CDR1 is DFQATT and CDR2 is SNEGSKA (reference sequence). CDR3 length: 12 amino acids. CDR3 sequence reads: CSARVRGNEQFF. The CDR3 nucleotides read TGCAGTGCTAGAGTTCGGGGCAATGAGCAGTTCTTC.

The table lists this clonotype with many counts. The J gene is TRBJ1-2, the V gene TRBV7-9, with D uncertain. The germline V and J ends were trimmed by 1 base and 4 bases, with 7 bases remaining between them. The germline V gene encodes CDR1 SEHNR and CDR2 FQNEAQ (reference sequence). CDR3 length equals 13 residues. The CDR3 protein is CASSLGHLYGYTF. The DNA of the CDR3 is TGTGCCAGCAGCTTAGGACACCTCTATGGCTACACCTTC.

This clonotype was observed at least ten times. The chain has TRBV6-2 or TRBV6-3 and TRBJ2-3; possible D gene TRBD1, 6 bases. CDR1 is MNHEY and CDR2 is SVGEGT in the germline V gene. This CDR3 is 14 amino acids long. Trimming removed 5 bases at V and 5 bases at J, with 14 bases between. In DNA form, the CDR3 reads TGTGCCAGCAGTGGGGGACATCGCGTAGATACGCAGTATTTT. Its translation: CASSGGHRVDTQYF.

This clonotype was counted only a few times. This chain joins TRBV12-3 or TRBV12-4 and TRBJ2-6; 7 bases agree with TRBD1. The V segment lost 8 bases and the J segment 2 bases; nucleotides outside the gene matches: 3. This CDR3 contains 14 residues. In nucleotides, the CDR3 is TGTGCCAGCTCGGGGACAGCTGGGGCCAACGTCCTGACTTTC. Translated: CASSGTAGANVLTF.

This chain uses TRBV15 with TRBJ1-3; no firm D call. The CDR3 totals 12 residues. CDR1 and CDR2 (germline): LNHNV, YYDKDF (reference sequence). V dropped 1 base and J dropped 9 bases, with 7 bases sitting between them. CDR3 sequence (DNA): TGTGCCACCAGCAGAGTGGGATCCACCATATATTTT. Its translation: CATSRVGSTIYF.

This clonotype was found many times. This chain connects TRBV29-1 to TRBJ1-1; TRBD1 might be the D (6 bases). Germline V lookup: CDR1 SQVTM, CDR2 ANQGSEA. The CDR3 length is 11 residues. V shed 6 bases and J shed 6 bases, with 11 bases lying between them. In DNA, the CDR3 is TGCAGCGTCCGGACAGTCCCTGAAGCTTTCTTT. Translation: CSVRTVPEAFF.

The CDR3 bases are TGTGCCAGTAGTGGACACTGGTCGGGGGAGACCCAGTACTTC. It encodes CASSGHWSGETQYF. The chain employs TRBV19 and TRBJ2-5; D is tentatively TRBD1 or TRBD2 (5 bases each). Looked up from germline, CDR1 is LNHDA and CDR2 is SQIVND (reference sequence). This CDR3 region has 14 residues. V gave up 5 bases and J gave up 5 bases, with 15 bases separating them.

This chain connects TRBV5-1 to TRBJ2-3; no definite D call. The length of the CDR3 is 13 residues. Trimming cost V 4 bases and J 3 bases, with 9 bases left between them. Germline CDR1 reads SGHRS; CDR2 reads YFSETQ. The CDR3 sequence is CASSPRWTDTQYF. The CDR3 DNA reads as TGCGCCAGCAGCCCGAGATGGACAGATACGCAGTATTTT.

This clonotype was counted ten times or more. The rearrangement uses TRBV27 and TRBJ1-1, with TRBD1 identical over 7 bases. CDR1 is MNHEY, CDR2 SMNVEV, per germline (reference sequence). J gave up 4 bases and V 7 bases, and 9 bases lay outside the gene matches. The CDR3 is 14 residues long. The CDR3 region is CASNTLGGVTEAFF. For the CDR3, the DNA is TGTGCCAGCAATACTCTAGGGGGCGTCACTGAAGCTTTCTTT.

In this sample, this clonotype turned up many times. The chain recombines TRBV20-1 with TRBJ1-4; 8 bases fit TRBD1. Germline V gene sequence: CDR1 DFQATT, CDR2 SNEGSKA (reference sequence). V was pared by 5 bases and J by 8 bases, with 7 bases of the junction left unmatched. The CDR3 covers 13 residues. The CDR3 DNA follows: TGCAGTGCTGTTGACAGGGGTGGCGAAAAACTGTTTTTT. This gives the protein CSAVDRGGEKLFF.